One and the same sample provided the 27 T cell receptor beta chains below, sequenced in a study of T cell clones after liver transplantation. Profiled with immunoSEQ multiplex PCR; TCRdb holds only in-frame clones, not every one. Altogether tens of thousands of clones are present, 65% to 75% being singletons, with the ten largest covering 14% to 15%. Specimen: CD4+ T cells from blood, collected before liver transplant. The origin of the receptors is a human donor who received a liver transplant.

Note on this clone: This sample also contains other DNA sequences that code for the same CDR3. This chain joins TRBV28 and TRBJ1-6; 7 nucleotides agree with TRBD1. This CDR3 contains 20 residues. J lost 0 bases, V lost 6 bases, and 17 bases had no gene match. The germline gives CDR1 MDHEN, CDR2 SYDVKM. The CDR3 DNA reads TGTGCCAGCAGGCGAGTAACTAGGGACAGTCATAGCTCCTATAATTCACCCCTCCACTTT. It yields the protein CASRRVTRDSHSSYNSPLHF.

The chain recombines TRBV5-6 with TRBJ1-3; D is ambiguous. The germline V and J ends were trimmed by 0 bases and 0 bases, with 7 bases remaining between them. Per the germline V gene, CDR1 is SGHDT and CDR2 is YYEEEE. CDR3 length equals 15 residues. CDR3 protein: CASSLVGDSGNTIYF. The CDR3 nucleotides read TGTGCCAGCAGCTTGGTCGGGGACTCTGGAAACACCATATATTTT.

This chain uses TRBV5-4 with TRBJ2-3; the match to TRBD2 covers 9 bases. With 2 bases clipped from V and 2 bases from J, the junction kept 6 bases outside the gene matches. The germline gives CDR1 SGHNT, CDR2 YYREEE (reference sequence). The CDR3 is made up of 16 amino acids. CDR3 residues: CASSFLGLATTDTQYF. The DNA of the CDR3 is TGTGCCAGCAGCTTCCTTGGACTAGCGACCACAGATACGCAGTATTTT.

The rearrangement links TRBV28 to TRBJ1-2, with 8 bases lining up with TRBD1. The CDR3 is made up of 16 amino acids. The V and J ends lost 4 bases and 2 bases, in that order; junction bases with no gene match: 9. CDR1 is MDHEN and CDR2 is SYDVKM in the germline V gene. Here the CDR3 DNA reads TGTGCCAGCAGTTCTCCCGGGACAGGCGGAAACTATGGCTACACCTTC. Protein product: CASSSPGTGGNYGYTF.

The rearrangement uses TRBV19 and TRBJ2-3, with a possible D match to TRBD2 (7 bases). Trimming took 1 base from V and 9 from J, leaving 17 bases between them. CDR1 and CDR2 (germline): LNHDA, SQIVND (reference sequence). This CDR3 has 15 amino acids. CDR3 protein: CASSIGRGASITQYF. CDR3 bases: TGTGCCAGTAGTATAGGTCGGGGGGCCAGCATAACGCAGTATTTT. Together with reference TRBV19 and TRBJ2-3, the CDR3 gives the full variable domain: DGGITQSPKYLFRKEGQNVTLSCEQNLNHDAMYWYRQDPGQGLRLIYYSQIVNDFQKGDIAEGYSVSREKKESFPLTVTSAQKNPTAFYLCASSIGRGASITQYFGPGTRLTVL.

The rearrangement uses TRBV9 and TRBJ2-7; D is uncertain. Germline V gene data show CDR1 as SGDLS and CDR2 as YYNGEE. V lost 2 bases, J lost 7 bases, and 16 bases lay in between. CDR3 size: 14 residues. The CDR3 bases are TGTGCCAGCAGCGTCCGATTTGAAAGCTTGGAGCAGTACTTC. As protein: CASSVRFESLEQYF. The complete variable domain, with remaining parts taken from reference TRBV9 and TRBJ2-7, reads DSGVTQTPKHLITATGQRVTLRCSPRSGDLSVYWYQQSLDQGLQFLIQYYNGEERAKGNILERFSAQQFPDLHSELNLSSLELGDSALYFCASSVRFESLEQYFGPGTRLTVT.

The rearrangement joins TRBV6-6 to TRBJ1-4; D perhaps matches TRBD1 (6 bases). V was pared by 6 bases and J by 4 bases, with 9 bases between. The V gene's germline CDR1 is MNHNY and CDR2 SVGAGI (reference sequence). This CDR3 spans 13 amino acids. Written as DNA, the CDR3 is TGTGCCAGCAGCCGACAGGATAATGAAAAACTGTTTTTT. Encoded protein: CASSRQDNEKLFF.

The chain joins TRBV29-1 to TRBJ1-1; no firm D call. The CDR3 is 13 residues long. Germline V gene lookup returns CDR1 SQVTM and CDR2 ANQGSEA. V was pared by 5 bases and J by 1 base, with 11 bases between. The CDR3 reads CSVLENANTEAFF. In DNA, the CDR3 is TGCAGCGTTCTCGAGAACGCGAACACTGAAGCTTTCTTT.

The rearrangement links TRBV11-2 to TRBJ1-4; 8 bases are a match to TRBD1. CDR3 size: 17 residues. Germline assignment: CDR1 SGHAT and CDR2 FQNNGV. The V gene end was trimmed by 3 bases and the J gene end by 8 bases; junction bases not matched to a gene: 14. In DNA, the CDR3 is TGTGCCAGCAGCTTGGAGATGCAGGGGGCAATGGGAGAAAAACTGTTTTTT. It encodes CASSLEMQGAMGEKLFF.

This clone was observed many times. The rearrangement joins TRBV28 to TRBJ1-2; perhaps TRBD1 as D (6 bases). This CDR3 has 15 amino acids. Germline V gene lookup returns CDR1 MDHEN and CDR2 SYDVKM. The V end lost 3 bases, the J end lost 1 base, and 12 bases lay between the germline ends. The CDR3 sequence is CASSFSTQGNYGYTF. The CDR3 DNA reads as TGTGCCAGCAGTTTTTCGACACAGGGTAACTATGGCTACACCTTC.

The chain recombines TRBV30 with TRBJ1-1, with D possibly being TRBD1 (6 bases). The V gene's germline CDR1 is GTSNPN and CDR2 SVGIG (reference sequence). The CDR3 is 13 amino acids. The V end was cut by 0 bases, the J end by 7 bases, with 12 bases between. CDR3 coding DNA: TGTGCCTGGAGTGTGGACAGCCGACTTGAAGCTTTCTTT. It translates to CAWSVDSRLEAFF.

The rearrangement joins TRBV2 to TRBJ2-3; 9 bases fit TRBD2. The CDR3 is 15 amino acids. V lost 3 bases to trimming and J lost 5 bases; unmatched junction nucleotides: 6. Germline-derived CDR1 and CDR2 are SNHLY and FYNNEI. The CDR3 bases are TGTGCCAGCAGTGAGGAGCGGGGGGCCGGAGATACGCAGTATTTT. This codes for CASSEERGAGDTQYF.

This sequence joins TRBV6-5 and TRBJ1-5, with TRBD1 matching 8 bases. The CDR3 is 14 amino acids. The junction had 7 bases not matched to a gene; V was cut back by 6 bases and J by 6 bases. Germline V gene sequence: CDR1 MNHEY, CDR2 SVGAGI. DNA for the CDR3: TGTGCCAGCAGACCCGGACAGGGCCCTCAGCCCCAGCATTTT. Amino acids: CASRPGQGPQPQHF.

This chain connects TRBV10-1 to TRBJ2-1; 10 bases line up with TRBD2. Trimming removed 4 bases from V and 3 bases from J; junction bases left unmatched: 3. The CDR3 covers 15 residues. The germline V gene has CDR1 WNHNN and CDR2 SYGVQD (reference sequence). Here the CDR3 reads CASSVAGGYYNEQFF. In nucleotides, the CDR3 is TGCGCCAGCAGTGTAGCGGGGGGCTACTACAATGAGCAGTTCTTC.

CDR3 loop: CASSSSAGGGGYEQYF. The CDR3 DNA reads TGTGCCAGCAGTTCGTCAGCGGGGGGAGGGGGGTACGAGCAGTACTTC. The chain carries TRBV28 and TRBJ2-7; 9 bases are shared with TRBD2. Germline trimming cut 4 bases from V and 4 bases from J; bases unmatched to any gene: 11. The CDR3 totals 16 residues. The V gene's germline CDR1 is MDHEN and CDR2 SYDVKM.

CDR3 sequence: CASSLAAEVGYF. Written as DNA, the CDR3 is TGTGCCAGCAGCTTAGCAGCGGAGGTAGGGTATTTT. The rearrangement joins TRBV7-2 to TRBJ2-3; D possibly corresponds to TRBD2 (5 bases). The CDR3 loop spans 12 amino acids. The germline V and J ends were trimmed by 0 bases and 14 bases, with 12 bases remaining between them. Germline-derived CDR1 and CDR2 are SGHTA and FQGNSA. Variable domain in full (rest from reference TRBV7-2 and TRBJ2-3): GAGVSQSPSNKVTEKGKDVELRCDPISGHTALYWYRQSLGQGLEFLIYFQGNSAPDKSGLPSDRFSAERTGGSVSTLTIQRTQQEDSAVYLCASSLAAEVGYFGPGTRLTVL.

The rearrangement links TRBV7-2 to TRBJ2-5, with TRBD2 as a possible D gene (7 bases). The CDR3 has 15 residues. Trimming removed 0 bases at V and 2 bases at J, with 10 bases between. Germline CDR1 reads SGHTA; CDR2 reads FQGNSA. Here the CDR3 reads CASSLAGGRQETQYF. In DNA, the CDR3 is TGTGCCAGCAGCTTAGCGGGGGGGCGGCAAGAGACCCAGTACTTC.

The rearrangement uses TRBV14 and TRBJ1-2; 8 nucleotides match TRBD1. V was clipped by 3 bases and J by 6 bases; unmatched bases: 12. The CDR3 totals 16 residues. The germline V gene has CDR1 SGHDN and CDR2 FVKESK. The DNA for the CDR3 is TGTGCCAGCAGCCACCGTACAGGGGGTGGAACGAATGGCTACACCTTC. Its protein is CASSHRTGGGTNGYTF.

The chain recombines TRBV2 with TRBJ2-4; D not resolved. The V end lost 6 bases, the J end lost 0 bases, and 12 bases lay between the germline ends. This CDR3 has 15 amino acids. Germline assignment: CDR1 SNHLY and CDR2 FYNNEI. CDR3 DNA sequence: TGTGCCAGCAGCCGCGACTCCCGAGCCAAAAACATTCAGTACTTC. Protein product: CASSRDSRAKNIQYF.

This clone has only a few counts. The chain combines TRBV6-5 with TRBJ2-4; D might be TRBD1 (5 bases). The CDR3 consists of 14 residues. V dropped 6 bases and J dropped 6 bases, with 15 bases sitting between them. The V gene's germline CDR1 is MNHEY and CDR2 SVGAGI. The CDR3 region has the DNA TGTGCCAGCAGAAGGGCCCAGGGTGGAAACATTCAGTACTTC. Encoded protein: CASRRAQGGNIQYF.

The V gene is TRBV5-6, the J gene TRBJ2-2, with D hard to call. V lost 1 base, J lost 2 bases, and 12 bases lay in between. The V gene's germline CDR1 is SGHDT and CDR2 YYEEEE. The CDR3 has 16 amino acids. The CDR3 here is CASSLKRSTNTGELFF. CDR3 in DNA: TGTGCCAGCAGCTTGAAACGTTCCACAAACACCGGGGAGCTGTTTTTT.

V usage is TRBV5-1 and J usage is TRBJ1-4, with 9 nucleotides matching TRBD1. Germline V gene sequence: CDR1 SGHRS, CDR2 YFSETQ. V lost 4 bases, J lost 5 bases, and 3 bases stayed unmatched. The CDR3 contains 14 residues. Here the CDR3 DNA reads TGCGCCAGCAGCGTGGGACAGGGAAATGAAAAACTGTTTTTT. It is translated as CASSVGQGNEKLFF.

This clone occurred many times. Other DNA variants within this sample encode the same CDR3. CDR3 residues: CASRGQGAGTEAFF. In DNA, the CDR3 is TGTGCCAGCAGAGGACAGGGGGCAGGGACTGAAGCTTTCTTT. V gene TRBV6-6 combines with J gene TRBJ1-1, with 11 bases aligning to TRBD1. V was pared by 6 bases and J by 5 bases, with 5 bases of the junction left unmatched. The germline CDR1 and CDR2 sequences are MNHNY and SVGAGI (reference sequence). This CDR3 comprises 14 residues.

The chain's CDR3 is CSAAVIDEQFF. The CDR3 DNA reads TGCAGTGCCGCGGTTATCGATGAGCAGTTCTTC. The V gene is TRBV20-1, the J gene TRBJ2-1; D ambiguous. The length of the CDR3 is 11 residues. Germline loops: CDR1 DFQATT, CDR2 SNEGSKA (reference sequence). V was pared by 6 bases and J by 8 bases, with 11 bases between.

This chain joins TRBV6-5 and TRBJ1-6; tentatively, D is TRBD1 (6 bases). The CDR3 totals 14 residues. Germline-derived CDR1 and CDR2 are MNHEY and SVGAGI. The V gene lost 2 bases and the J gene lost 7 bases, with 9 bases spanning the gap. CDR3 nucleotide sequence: TGTGCCAGCAGTTACGAGAGGGGGAATTCACCCCTCCACTTT. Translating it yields CASSYERGNSPLHF.

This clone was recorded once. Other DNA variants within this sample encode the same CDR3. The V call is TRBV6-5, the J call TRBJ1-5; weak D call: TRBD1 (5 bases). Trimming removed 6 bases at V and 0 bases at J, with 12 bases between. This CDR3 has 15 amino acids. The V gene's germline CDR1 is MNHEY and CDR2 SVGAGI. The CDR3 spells CASRPPGSSNQPQHF. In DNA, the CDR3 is TGTGCCAGCAGACCCCCAGGGTCTAGCAATCAGCCCCAGCATTTT.

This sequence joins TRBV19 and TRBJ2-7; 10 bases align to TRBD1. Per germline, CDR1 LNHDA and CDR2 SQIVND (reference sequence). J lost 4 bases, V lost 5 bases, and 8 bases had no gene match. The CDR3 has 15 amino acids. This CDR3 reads CASSPRQGARYEQYF. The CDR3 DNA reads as TGTGCCAGTAGTCCCCGACAGGGGGCGCGATACGAGCAGTACTTC.